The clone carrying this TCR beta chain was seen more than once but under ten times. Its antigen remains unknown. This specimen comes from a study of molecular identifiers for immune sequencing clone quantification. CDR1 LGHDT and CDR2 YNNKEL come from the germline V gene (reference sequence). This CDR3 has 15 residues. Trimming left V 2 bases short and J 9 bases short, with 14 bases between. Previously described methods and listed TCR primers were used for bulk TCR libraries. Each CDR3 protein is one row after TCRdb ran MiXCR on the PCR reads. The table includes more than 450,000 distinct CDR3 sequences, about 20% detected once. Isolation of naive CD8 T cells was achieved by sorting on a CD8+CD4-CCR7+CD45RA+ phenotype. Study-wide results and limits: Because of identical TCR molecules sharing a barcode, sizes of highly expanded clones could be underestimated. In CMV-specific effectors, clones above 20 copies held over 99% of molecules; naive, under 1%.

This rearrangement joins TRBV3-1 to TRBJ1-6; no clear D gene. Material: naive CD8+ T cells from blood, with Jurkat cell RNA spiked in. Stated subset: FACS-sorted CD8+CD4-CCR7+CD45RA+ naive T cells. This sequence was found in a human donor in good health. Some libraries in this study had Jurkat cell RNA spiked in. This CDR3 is CASSQNLGVASPLHF. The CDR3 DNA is TGTGCCAGCAGCCAAAACCTGGGAGTGGCTTCACCCCTCCACTTT.